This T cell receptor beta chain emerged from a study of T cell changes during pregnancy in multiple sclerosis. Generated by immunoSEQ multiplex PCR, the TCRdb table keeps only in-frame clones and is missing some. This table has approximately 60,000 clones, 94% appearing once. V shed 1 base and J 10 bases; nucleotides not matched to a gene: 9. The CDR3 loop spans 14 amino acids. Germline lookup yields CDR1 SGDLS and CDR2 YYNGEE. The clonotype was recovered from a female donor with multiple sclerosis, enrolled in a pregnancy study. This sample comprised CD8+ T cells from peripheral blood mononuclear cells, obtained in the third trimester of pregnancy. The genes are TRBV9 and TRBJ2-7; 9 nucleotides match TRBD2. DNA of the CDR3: TGTGCCAGCAGCGTATCTCGTCTAGCGGGGATTCAGTACTTC. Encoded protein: CASSVSRLAGIQYF.